The sequence of this T cell receptor (beta chain) was determined in a study of CD8 T cells in ankylosing spondylitis. Note on this clonotype: Its matching antigen is unknown.

V was pared by 4 bases and J by 3 bases, with 5 bases of the junction left unmatched. Germline lookup yields CDR1 MGHRA and CDR2 YSYEKL. The CDR3 is 16 residues long. Study-level results: What appeared characteristic of ankylosing spondylitis blood was a TCR beta motif of several highly homologous variants.

TCRdb passed the 5' RACE reads through MiXCR, listing each CDR3 protein once. The sample consists of about 90,000 distinct CDR3 sequences, roughly 8.5% of them appearing once. Sequencing input: blood, either unsorted or a sorted T cell fraction (not recorded which). This sequence originates from a male donor with ankylosing spondylitis. The V gene is TRBV4-1, the J gene TRBJ2-1; 11 nucleotides agree with TRBD2. The CDR3 protein is CASSPTSGMFYNEQFF. CDR3 nucleotide sequence: TGCGCCAGCAGCCCGACTAGCGGGATGTTCTACAATGAGCAGTTCTTC.